A single T cell receptor beta chain is shown here with its context. Antigen specificity is unknown. Both 60 Vbeta primers and 13 Jbeta primers went into the PCR. Sequencing was performed with immunoSEQ multiplex PCR; in TCRdb, only in-frame clones are kept and a portion is missing. Among 130,000 to 150,000 clones, 78% were seen once, and the ten largest hold 2.5% to 3.5%. This record comes from a study of cytomegalovirus exposure and HLA in healthy donors. In the study overall: A data release that came early held some 79 million unique TCRs from HLA-typed donors. Findings and caveats of the study: When analyzed later, a missense DCLRE1C variant was found to be linked to TCR beta V- and J-gene trimming. Reports indicate that TCR beta sequences accurately predicted the HLA-A and HLA-B alleles of most subjects.

What was sequenced was PBMCs. The TCR sequence derives from a male donor in good health and CMV-seronegative.

The CDR3 loop is CASSLDTINEQFF. In DNA form, the CDR3 reads TGTGCCAGCAGCCTGGACACGATCAATGAGCAGTTCTTC. The chain links TRBV7-3 to TRBJ2-1; D possibly corresponds to TRBD1 (5 bases). Germline V gene lookup returns CDR1 SGHTA and CDR2 FQGTGA. The ends were cut back, 5 bases at V and 6 bases at J, with 11 bases in the middle. CDR3 length: 13 residues.